Below are 30 T cell receptor beta chains sequenced from a single sample in a study of T cell responses to AZD1222 COVID-19 vaccine. This table comes from immunoSEQ multiplex PCR, and its TCRdb copy is limited to in-frame clones, with some not included. The data hold about 83,000 clones, with approximately 85% observed a single time. The material sequenced was peripheral blood, taken on day 0 of AZD1222 vaccination. These receptors were obtained from an adult in good health.

This rearrangement joins TRBV20-1 to TRBJ1-6, with D possibly TRBD1 on 5 matching bases. This CDR3 has 14 residues. Germline CDR1 is DFQATT and CDR2 is SNEGSKA (reference sequence). The V and J ends lost 6 bases and 5 bases respectively, with 14 bases between them. The DNA for the CDR3 is TGCAGTGCGAGTAGGACGGACAATAATTCACCCCTCCACTTT. As protein: CSASRTDNNSPLHF.

The chain has TRBV11-2 and TRBJ1-1; no definite D call. The V gene lost 3 bases and the J gene lost 1 base, with 6 bases spanning the gap. The V gene's germline CDR1 is SGHAT and CDR2 FQNNGV. The CDR3 spans 13 residues. CDR3 in DNA: TGTGCCAGCAGCTTCAACTCGAACACTGAAGCTTTCTTT. It translates to CASSFNSNTEAFF.

The V call is TRBV5-1, the J call TRBJ2-7; TRBD1 aligns across 12 bases. V shed 0 bases, J shed 6 bases, and the junction held 7 bases outside the gene matches. The CDR3 contains 16 residues. Germline V CDR1 and CDR2: SGHRS, YFSETQ. The CDR3 sequence is CASSLGIGTGGFEQYF. DNA of the CDR3: TGCGCCAGCAGCTTGGGCATCGGGACAGGGGGCTTCGAGCAGTACTTC.

The rearrangement links TRBV27 to TRBJ2-5; D may be TRBD2 (5 bases). This CDR3 is 14 amino acids long. Deletions cut 5 bases from V and 5 bases from J, with 15 bases between. Germline CDR1 reads MNHEY; CDR2 reads SMNVEV (reference sequence). CDR3 sequence: CASSPATGWETQYF. The CDR3 DNA reads TGTGCCAGCAGTCCCGCAACGGGGTGGGAGACCCAGTACTTC.

The rearrangement joins TRBV7-9 to TRBJ2-1; 9 nucleotides match TRBD2. Unmatched junction bases numbered 13, after V lost 5 bases and J lost 8 bases. The V gene's germline CDR1 is SEHNR and CDR2 FQNEAQ (reference sequence). The CDR3 length is 16 residues. This CDR3 is CASSKWRSGRHDEQFF. The CDR3 bases are TGTGCCAGCAGCAAGTGGAGGAGCGGGAGGCACGATGAGCAGTTCTTC.

This chain links TRBV18 with TRBJ2-3; D gene ambiguous. Germline values: CDR1 KGHSH, CDR2 LQKENI. This CDR3 has 12 residues. V was shortened by 9 bases and J by 2 bases, with 9 bases between the two germline ends. CDR3: CASSGSTDTQYF. CDR3 nucleotide sequence: TGTGCCAGTTCCGGGTCCACAGATACGCAGTATTTT.

This clone was seen a handful of times. The chain couples TRBV15 to TRBJ2-5, with D perhaps matching TRBD1 (6 bases). Looked up from germline, CDR1 is LNHNV and CDR2 is YYDKDF (reference sequence). Trimming pared 4 bases from V and 7 bases from J, leaving 16 bases between. The CDR3 sequence is 14 residues long. The DNA for the CDR3 is TGTGCCACCAGCACGCAGGGGCTCCAGGGGACCCAGTACTTC. Translation: CATSTQGLQGTQYF.

The CDR3 spells CARPPGRVKEKLFF. CDR3 nucleotide sequence: TGCGCCCGCCCGCCGGGCCGCGTTAAGGAAAAACTGTTTTTT. J is TRBJ1-4 and V is TRBV10-2; D remains ambiguous. This CDR3 has 14 residues. The germline V gene has CDR1 WSHSY and CDR2 SAAADI. The V and J ends lost 11 bases and 8 bases respectively, with 21 bases between them.

This chain connects TRBV18 to TRBJ1-3, with D hard to call. The ends were cut back, 5 bases at V and 7 bases at J, with 18 bases in the middle. Germline V lookup: CDR1 KGHSH, CDR2 LQKENI. CDR3 length: 15 amino acids. The CDR3 nucleotides read TGTGCCAGCTCATCCGACTTTAGCCCGGGGAACACCATATATTTT. The encoded protein is CASSSDFSPGNTIYF.

This sequence joins TRBV28 and TRBJ1-5, with a tentative D call TRBD1 (5 bases). Trimming removed 5 bases at V and 0 bases at J, with 14 bases between. The CDR3 totals 16 residues. Germline-derived CDR1 and CDR2 are MDHEN and SYDVKM. DNA for the CDR3: TGTGCCAGCAGTAACCCGACAGCGGGTAGCAATCAGCCCCAGCATTTT. It yields the protein CASSNPTAGSNQPQHF. Full variable domain (rest looked up from reference TRBV28 and TRBJ1-5): DVKVTQSSRYLVKRTGEKVFLECVQDMDHENMFWYRQDPGLGLRLIYFSYDVKMKEKGDIPEGYSVSREKKERFSLILESASTNQTSMYLCASSNPTAGSNQPQHFGDGTRLSIL.

This chain links TRBV7-3 with TRBJ1-4; TRBD1 is a possible D gene (5 bases). The CDR3 has 14 amino acids. V was trimmed by 0 bases and J by 5 bases, leaving 7 bases between them. CDR1 is SGHTA and CDR2 is FQGTGA in the germline V gene. The CDR3 protein is CASSLTGGNEKLFF. CDR3 nucleotide sequence: TGTGCCAGCAGCTTAACGGGGGGGAATGAAAAACTGTTTTTT.

This chain connects TRBV6-5 to TRBJ2-7; D not certain. The germline V gene encodes CDR1 MNHEY and CDR2 SVGAGI. The CDR3 sequence is 12 residues long. Trimming took off 6 bases at V and 3 bases at J, with 9 bases between the two ends. The CDR3 DNA sequence: TGTGCCAGCAGCAATGGCGGCTACGAGCAGTACTTC. Translated, it gives CASSNGGYEQYF.

This chain uses TRBV7-2 with TRBJ1-5, with D unclear. Looked up from germline, CDR1 is SGHTA and CDR2 is FQGNSA. Trimming cost V 1 base and J 2 bases, with 9 bases left between them. The CDR3 covers 15 residues. CDR3 protein: CASSLEGGGNQPQHF. The CDR3, as DNA: TGTGCCAGCAGCTTAGAGGGTGGAGGCAATCAGCCCCAGCATTTT.

The V call is TRBV5-4, the J call TRBJ2-5; 7 bases match TRBD2. The CDR3 has 18 amino acids. Germline V gives CDR1 SGHNT, CDR2 YYREEE (reference sequence). Trimming at V came to 4 bases and at J to 5 bases, leaving 20 bases not matched to a gene. In nucleotides, the CDR3 is TGTGCCAGCAGCCCGGCGGGATGGGGTGGCGGGAGCGGTGAGACCCAGTACTTC. Translated, it gives CASSPAGWGGGSGETQYF.

The V and J genes are TRBV11-2 and TRBJ2-7, with D perhaps matching TRBD1 (5 bases). Germline V lookup: CDR1 SGHAT, CDR2 FQNNGV. V lost 5 bases, J lost 3 bases, and 11 bases lay in between. CDR3 length equals 13 residues. The CDR3 coding sequence is TGTGCCAGCAGCCGACAGAATCGCTACGAGCAGTACTTC. Translated: CASSRQNRYEQYF. The complete variable domain, with remaining parts taken from reference TRBV11-2 and TRBJ2-7, reads EAGVAQSPRYKIIEKRQSVAFWCNPISGHATLYWYQQILGQGPKLLIQFQNNGVVDDSQLPKDRFSAERLKGVDSTLKIQPAKLEDSAVYLCASSRQNRYEQYFGPGTRLTVT.

The chain uses TRBV9 and TRBJ2-1, with D maybe TRBD2 (6 bases). CDR3 size: 16 residues. Germline-derived CDR1 and CDR2 are SGDLS and YYNGEE. The ends were cut back, 0 bases at V and 3 bases at J, with 13 bases in the middle. The CDR3 sequence: CASSVAGGNGYNEQFF. The CDR3 bases are TGTGCCAGCAGCGTAGCCGGCGGGAATGGCTACAATGAGCAGTTCTTC.

This clone was counted between two and nine times. The rearrangement joins TRBV7-8 to TRBJ2-6; 7 bases agree with TRBD2. Germline assignment: CDR1 SGHVS and CDR2 FQNEAQ. The CDR3 consists of 18 residues. J lost 5 bases, V lost 5 bases, and 15 bases had no gene match. CDR3 in DNA: TGTGCCAGCAGCCCCTATCGGGCGGGGGAACGCAGGGCCAACGTCCTGACTTTC. Its protein is CASSPYRAGERRANVLTF.

V is TRBV6-1 and J is TRBJ1-2; 8 nucleotides match TRBD1. The V segment lost 2 bases and the J segment 5 bases; nucleotides outside the gene matches: 1. This CDR3 region has 13 residues. CDR1 and CDR2 from the germline V gene are MNHNS and SASEGT. This chain's CDR3 is CASSERQGYGYTF. The CDR3 DNA sequence: TGTGCCAGCAGTGAACGACAGGGGTATGGCTACACCTTC.

This sequence joins TRBV29-1 and TRBJ1-4; 8 positions agree with TRBD1. CDR3 length: 11 amino acids. V was clipped by 7 bases and J by 12 bases; unmatched bases: 7. Germline CDR1 SQVTM, CDR2 ANQGSEA. CDR3 region: CSARQGLELFF. CDR3 nucleotide sequence: TGCAGCGCACGACAGGGGTTAGAACTGTTTTTT.

This clone was picked up one time. The chain joins TRBV5-1 to TRBJ1-5; tentative D call: TRBD1 (6 bases). Germline CDR1 and CDR2: SGHRS and YFSETQ. The CDR3 covers 16 residues. Trimming stripped 0 bases from V and 3 bases from J, with 13 bases between. For the CDR3, the DNA is TGCGCCAGCAGCTTGGGGTCGGGGGGCTACAATCAGCCCCAGCATTTT. Its translation: CASSLGSGGYNQPQHF.

This chain links TRBV20-1 with TRBJ2-1, with no clear D. There are 10 residues in the CDR3. CDR1 is DFQATT, CDR2 SNEGSKA, per germline (reference sequence). V was cut by 4 bases and J by 5 bases, with 3 bases left in between. CDR3 coding DNA: TGCAGTGCTATGGACAATGAGCAGTTCTTC. Translation: CSAMDNEQFF.

The V call is TRBV6-5, the J call TRBJ2-7; TRBD2 matches at 7 bases. The CDR3 has 15 residues. The germline V gene encodes CDR1 MNHEY and CDR2 SVGAGI. V gave up 8 bases and J gave up 8 bases; unmatched junction bases: 18. The CDR3 sequence is CASAVGLADTSKQYF. CDR3 in DNA: TGTGCCAGCGCCGTGGGGCTAGCGGACACCTCGAAGCAGTACTTC.

The chain uses TRBV5-1 and TRBJ1-1; a weak D match, TRBD1 (5 bases). The V and J ends lost 6 bases and 4 bases respectively, with 16 bases between them. This CDR3 contains 14 residues. In germline, CDR1 is SGHRS, CDR2 YFSETQ. CDR3 sequence reads: CASMPPGRGTEAFF. The CDR3 bases are TGCGCCAGCATGCCCCCGGGGCGCGGCACTGAAGCTTTCTTT.

This clone was detected once. For the CDR3, the DNA is TGTGCCTGGAATCGGGATGGCAGGGTGACAGATACGCAGTATTTT. Amino acid sequence: CAWNRDGRVTDTQYF. J is TRBJ2-3 and V is TRBV30; D may match TRBD1 or TRBD2 (5 bases each). Germline-derived CDR1 and CDR2 are GTSNPN and SVGIG (reference sequence). This CDR3 has 15 residues. V lost 4 bases to trimming and J lost 3 bases, with 17 bases between them.

The sample holds a few counts of this clone. This chain joins TRBV6-2 or TRBV6-3 and TRBJ1-4, with 7 bases identical to TRBD1. V trimming: 4 bases; J trimming: 5 bases; junction bases outside the gene matches: 4. This CDR3 is 14 amino acids long. Germline V gene data show CDR1 as MNHEY and CDR2 as SVGEGT. As DNA, the CDR3 is TGTGCCAGCAGTTCGGGACAGCAGAATGAAAAACTGTTTTTT. As protein: CASSSGQQNEKLFF.

The CDR3: CASSGTSQGSTDTQYF. In DNA form, the CDR3 reads TGTGCCAGCAGCGGGACTAGCCAAGGTAGCACAGATACGCAGTATTTT. This chain links TRBV9 with TRBJ2-3; 8 nucleotides line up with TRBD2. The CDR3 runs 16 residues. In germline, CDR1 is SGDLS, CDR2 YYNGEE. V dropped 3 bases and J dropped 0; count of bases not matched to a gene: 6.

The chain couples TRBV19 to TRBJ1-5; D is unresolved. The CDR3 is made up of 20 amino acids. Germline CDR1 is LNHDA and CDR2 is SQIVND (reference sequence). V lost 11 bases and J 9 bases, leaving 41 bases between the germline ends. In nucleotides, the CDR3 is TGTGCCCCGCAGTGGACTCCCGGCACAAAACAGTGGCGGCCTAAACTGCCCCAGCATTTT. This gives the protein CAPQWTPGTKQWRPKLPQHF.

The V gene is TRBV7-8, the J gene TRBJ1-1; 7 nucleotides line up with TRBD1. CDR3 length: 14 residues. V was pared by 5 bases and J by 3 bases, with 6 bases of the junction left unmatched. The germline V gene has CDR1 SGHVS and CDR2 FQNEAQ. The CDR3 is CASSGRGGYTEAFF. DNA of the CDR3: TGTGCCAGCAGCGGGCGAGGGGGCTACACTGAAGCTTTCTTT.

The chain employs TRBV10-3 and TRBJ1-1, with D unresolved. The CDR3 runs to 13 residues. Looked up from germline, CDR1 is ENHRY and CDR2 is SYGVKD. The germline V and J ends were trimmed by 2 bases and 1 base, with 5 bases remaining between them. The CDR3 sequence: CAISEQQNTEAFF. CDR3 nucleotide sequence: TGTGCCATCAGTGAGCAACAGAACACTGAAGCTTTCTTT.

V is TRBV19 and J is TRBJ2-2; D gene unclear. Germline values: CDR1 LNHDA, CDR2 SQIVND (reference sequence). Trimming removed 7 bases from V and 3 bases from J, with 9 bases in between. This CDR3 contains 13 residues. CDR3 sequence: CASNSPHTGELFF. CDR3 coding DNA: TGTGCCAGTAACTCCCCACACACCGGGGAGCTGTTTTTT. Using reference TRBV19 and TRBJ2-2 for the parts outside the CDR3, the full variable domain is DGGITQSPKYLFRKEGQNVTLSCEQNLNHDAMYWYRQDPGQGLRLIYYSQIVNDFQKGDIAEGYSVSREKKESFPLTVTSAQKNPTAFYLCASNSPHTGELFFGEGSRLTVL.